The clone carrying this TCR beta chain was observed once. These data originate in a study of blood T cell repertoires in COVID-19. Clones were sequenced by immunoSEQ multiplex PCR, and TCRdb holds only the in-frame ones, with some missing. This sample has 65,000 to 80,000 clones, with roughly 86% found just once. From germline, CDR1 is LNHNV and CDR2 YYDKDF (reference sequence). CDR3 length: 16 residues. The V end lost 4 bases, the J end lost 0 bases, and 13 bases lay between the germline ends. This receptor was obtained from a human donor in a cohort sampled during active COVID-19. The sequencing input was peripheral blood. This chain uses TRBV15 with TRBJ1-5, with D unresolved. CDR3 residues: CATSTTRADSNQPQHF. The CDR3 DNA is TGTGCCACCAGCACAACTAGGGCGGATAGCAATCAGCCCCAGCATTTT.